Listed here are 10 T cell receptor beta chains from one sample, sequenced in a study of EBV T-cell therapy then PD-1 blockade in nasopharyngeal carcinoma (dated by TCRdb to about 2021). Library generation was performed with the immunoSEQ multiplex PCR assay. Held by TCRdb, this immuneACCESS table contains in-frame sequences only and omits some clones. Under half of the omission traces to an unresolved V gene where checked; the cause of the rest is unknown. The sample yields fewer than 20,000 clones; approximately 88% were counted once. Approximately 28% of the sample is taken by the ten largest. According to the study, the label for this sample's treatment or condition signals: AdE1-LMPpoly-expanded autologous EBV-specific T-cell therapy followed by anti-PD-1 nivolumab. No antigen is known for these receptors. The sequenced sample was CD8+ T cells from blood, obtained at day 0 from a patient whose treatment included autologous EBV-specific T cells and nivolumab. These receptors originate from a man between 35 and 55 years old with nasopharyngeal carcinoma.

This clone was seen more than once but under ten times. Here the CDR3 reads CASSRRGGQNTEAFF. Written as DNA, the CDR3 is TGTGCCAGCAGCCGGCGCGGGGGACAGAACACTGAAGCTTTCTTT. The gene calls are TRBV6-5 and TRBJ1-1, with D tentatively TRBD1 (6 bases). Germline CDR1 MNHEY, CDR2 SVGAGI. This CDR3 has 15 amino acids. Trimming took off 6 bases at V and 1 base at J, with 15 bases between the two ends.

V usage is TRBV7-9 and J usage is TRBJ2-1, with 7 bases aligning to TRBD1. Germline CDR1 reads SEHNR; CDR2 reads FQNEAQ (reference sequence). Trimming removed 5 bases from V and 7 bases from J; junction bases left unmatched: 8. The CDR3 length is 14 residues. The CDR3 coding sequence is TGTGCCAGCAGCCAGGCGACAGGGAGAAATGAGCAGTTCTTC. Amino acid sequence: CASSQATGRNEQFF.

The chain is built from TRBV7-9 and TRBJ2-2; D is undetermined. The germline CDR1 and CDR2 sequences are SEHNR and FQNEAQ (reference sequence). Trimming took off 8 bases at V and 8 bases at J, with 24 bases between the two ends. The CDR3 spans 16 residues. Here the CDR3 DNA reads TGTGCCAGCCCAAACCCCCCGGGCCCGAACAGTGGGGAGCTGTTTTTT. Translation: CASPNPPGPNSGELFF.

The CDR3: CATSRDWASEANYGYTF. The CDR3 region has the DNA TGTGCCACCAGCAGGGACTGGGCCAGCGAGGCTAACTATGGCTACACCTTC. The V gene is TRBV15, the J gene TRBJ1-2; unclear D gene. Germline CDR1 LNHNV, CDR2 YYDKDF (reference sequence). Trimming removed 3 bases from V and 0 bases from J, with 17 bases in between. The CDR3 is 17 amino acids.

The V call is TRBV3-1 (or the pseudogene TRBV3-2), the J call TRBJ2-5; D could derive from TRBD1 or TRBD2 (5 bases each). CDR3 length: 15 amino acids. CDR1 is LGHDT and CDR2 is YNNKEL in the germline V gene (reference sequence). Between the trimmed V and J ends, which lost 4 bases and 5 bases, there was a span of 17 bases. DNA for the CDR3: TGTGCCAGCAGCCCTCCGGGACCCCTTTGGGAGACCCAGTACTTC. It encodes CASSPPGPLWETQYF.

The V call is TRBV11-1, the J call TRBJ2-1; 7 bases match TRBD1. This CDR3 has 14 amino acids. The germline gives CDR1 SGHAT, CDR2 FQDESV (reference sequence). Trimming cost V 5 bases and J 7 bases; bases outside gene matches: 8. The CDR3 bases are TGTGCCAGCAGCCCGACAGGGAATAGGAATGAGCAGTTCTTC. It encodes CASSPTGNRNEQFF.

This rearrangement joins TRBV9 to TRBJ2-3, with a weak D call TRBD2 (7 bases). From germline, CDR1 is SGDLS and CDR2 YYNGEE. The CDR3 covers 15 residues. V lost 1 base, J lost 6 bases, and 15 bases lay in between. In DNA form, the CDR3 reads TGTGCCAGCAGCGTAAAGGGGGGGGGCCGTGATACGCAGTATTTT. Translating it yields CASSVKGGGRDTQYF. Together with reference TRBV9 and TRBJ2-3, the CDR3 gives the full variable domain: DSGVTQTPKHLITATGQRVTLRCSPRSGDLSVYWYQQSLDQGLQFLIQYYNGEERAKGNILERFSAQQFPDLHSELNLSSLELGDSALYFCASSVKGGGRDTQYFGPGTRLTVL.

This clone was recorded once. The J gene is TRBJ1-4, the V gene TRBV25-1; D is undetermined. Trimming took 3 bases from V and 13 from J, leaving 6 bases between them. This CDR3 contains 10 residues. The V gene's germline CDR1 is MGHDK and CDR2 SYGVNS. The CDR3 region is CASSEAGLFF. The CDR3 DNA follows: TGTGCCAGCAGTGAGGCAGGACTGTTTTTT.

By share, this clone ranks as medium-sized. The CDR3 sequence is CASSWQVDNPGETQYF. In nucleotides, the CDR3 is TGTGCCAGCAGCTGGCAGGTCGACAACCCCGGGGAGACCCAGTACTTC. The chain couples TRBV5-6 to TRBJ2-5; D is ambiguous. V was cut by 3 bases and J by 5 bases, with 20 bases left in between. CDR1 SGHDT and CDR2 YYEEEE come from the germline V gene. The CDR3 consists of 16 residues.

The chain uses TRBV2 and TRBJ2-1, with 12 bases lining up with TRBD2. Germline V gene lookup returns CDR1 SNHLY and CDR2 FYNNEI. The CDR3 has 14 residues. Unmatched junction bases numbered 4, after V lost 11 bases and J lost 2 bases. CDR3 amino acids: CAGRLAGAYNEQFF. CDR3 DNA: TGTGCCGGACGACTAGCGGGGGCCTACAATGAGCAGTTCTTC.